This is a list of T cell receptor beta chains from one sample in a study of blood T cells in healthy people across ages. TCRdb fed the 5' RACE reads into MiXCR, producing one record per CDR3 protein. Of around 750,000 distinct CDR3 sequences in the sample, roughly 50% were seen once. Specimen: blood. These receptors originate from an elderly man in good health. The CDR3 runs from the conserved cysteine through the conserved F or W. A D gene is named only where the DNA matches it firmly. Size is stated for part of the rows, as once, few or many counts, or as a class when the clone is expanded.

TRBD2	18	TRBV5-1	TRBJ2-7	.	TGCGCCAGCAGCCCTTTTGGGGCTAGCGGTCCCAGCTCCTACGAGCAGTACTTC	CASSPFGASGPSSYEQYF
.	13	TRBV24-1	TRBJ2-1	once	TGTGCCACCAGTGATTCGCCCGACCAAGAGCAGTTCTTC	CATSDSPDQEQFF
.	15	TRBV7-2	TRBJ1-5	.	TGTGCCAGCAGCTTAAATTCCTATAGCAATCAGCCCCAGCATTTT	CASSLNSYSNQPQHF
TRBD1	15	TRBV24-1	TRBJ2-3	few	TGTGCCACCAGTGAGGCCGGGACAGGGCTCGGATACGCGTATTTT	CATSEAGTGLGYAYF
.	15	TRBV5-1	TRBJ2-1	.	TGCGCCAGCAGCCAGGGGGGAGGAAACAACAATGAGCAGTTCTTC	CASSQGGGNNNEQFF
.	13	TRBV7-9	TRBJ1-1	.	TGTGCCAGCAGGCTTTCAGTGAACACCGAAGCTTTCTTT	CASRLSVNTEAFF
.	12	TRBV7-2	TRBJ2-7	few	TGTGCCAGCAGCCCTACTCGCTGGGCCCAGTACTTC	CASSPTRWAQYF
.	14	TRBV3-1	TRBJ2-1	.	TGTGCCAGCAGCCAAGGGGGGGCCTACAATGAGCAGTTCTTC	CASSQGGAYNEQFF
.	11	TRBV4-1	TRBJ2-1	.	TGCGCCAGCAGCCAAGCAAGTGAGCAGTTCTTC	CASSQASEQFF
TRBD2	16	TRBV7-2	TRBJ2-3	.	TGTGCCAGCAGCTTAGCGGGGGGGAGTGACACAGATACGCAGTATTTT	CASSLAGGSDTDTQYF
.	14	TRBV20-1	TRBJ2-6	.	TGCAGTGCTAGGGTCCGCTCTGGGGCCAACGTCCTGACTTTC	CSARVRSGANVLTF
.	16	TRBV3-1	TRBJ2-3	once	TGTGCCAGCAGCCAAGATCTTCCCTCGGGCACAGATACGCAGTATTTT	CASSQDLPSGTDTQYF
.	11	TRBV9	TRBJ2-3	once	TGTGCCAGCAGCGCAGGGTCATACGCGTATTTT	CASSAGSYAYF
.	13	TRBV7-2	TRBJ1-1	.	TGTGCCAGCAGCATCAGGTCGAACACTGAAGCTTTCTTT	CASSIRSNTEAFF
TRBD1	15	TRBV7-9	TRBJ1-1	.	TGTGCCAGCAGCTCAGGACAGGGGATGATGACTGAAGCTTTCTTT	CASSSGQGMMTEAFF
.	13	TRBV6-6	TRBJ1-4	.	TGTGCCAGCAGTTACGAGGGGGATGAAAAACTGTTTTTT	CASSYEGDEKLFF
.	12	TRBV20-1	TRBJ2-5	.	TGCAGTGCTAGAGTCTGGGATAGGACCCAGTACTTC	CSARVWDRTQYF
.	16	TRBV28	TRBJ1-2	.	TGTGCCAGCAGTCCGCAGGGACGGCGGTATAACTATGGCTACACCTTC	CASSPQGRRYNYGYTF
.	13	TRBV24-1	TRBJ2-5	.	TGTGCCACCAGTGTCGGGGCGCAAGAGACCCAGTACTTC	CATSVGAQETQYF
.	15	TRBV4-2	TRBJ1-1	.	TGTGCCAGCAGCCCGAGGGAGGGGATCGGCACTGAAGCTTTCTTT	CASSPREGIGTEAFF
TRBD1	15	TRBV20-1	TRBJ2-1	.	TGCAGTGCTAGGGGGACAGAGTTTTCCTACAATGAGCAGTTCTTC	CSARGTEFSYNEQFF
.	17	TRBV10-3	TRBJ2-1	.	TGTGCCATCAGTGAGACCCCGACCACCTCCTCCTACAATGAGCAGTTCTTC	CAISETPTTSSYNEQFF
.	13	TRBV7-3	TRBJ2-7	.	TGTGCCAGCAGCCGGGACTTCTATAATGAGCAGTACTTC	CASSRDFYNEQYF
.	14	TRBV2	TRBJ2-7	.	TGTGCCAGCAGTTTCGGGACGGACTCCTACGAGCAGTACTTC	CASSFGTDSYEQYF
.	14	TRBV5-1	TRBJ2-5	few	TGCGCCAGCAGCTTGGGGTTCGTAGGGGAGACCCAGTACTTC	CASSLGFVGETQYF
.	17	TRBV12-3/TRBV12-4	TRBJ2-7	.	TGTGCCAGCAGTTTTAGGGTTATACGGGAGAAGTCCTACGAGCAGTACTTC	CASSFRVIREKSYEQYF
TRBD1	13	TRBV20-1	TRBJ2-5	.	TGCAGTGCTAGATGGACAGGGAGAGAGACCCAGTACTTC	CSARWTGRETQYF
.	12	TRBV7-2	TRBJ2-3	.	TGTGCCAGCAGCCAGGGGCCTCGTACGCAGTATTTT	CASSQGPRTQYF
TRBD2	16	TRBV4-1	TRBJ2-5	few	TGCGCCAGCAGCTTACGACTAGCGGGAGGATCGGAGACCCAGTACTTC	CASSLRLAGGSETQYF
.	15	TRBV24-1	TRBJ2-1	.	TGTGCCACCAGTGATGGGTTGAGCTCCTACAATGAGCAGTTCTTC	CATSDGLSSYNEQFF
.	13	TRBV27	TRBJ1-1	.	TGTGCCAGCAGTTTATCGGTCCGGGCCGAAGCTTTCTTT	CASSLSVRAEAFF
TRBD2	18	TRBV3-1	TRBJ2-7	.	TGTGCCAGCAGCCAAGATCCACCGGGGCTAGCGGGAGTGTACGAGCAGTACTTC	CASSQDPPGLAGVYEQYF
TRBD1	16	TRBV3-1	TRBJ1-4	.	TGTGCCAGCAGCCAGATCCCCGGGACAGGGACTGAAAAACTGTTTTTT	CASSQIPGTGTEKLFF
TRBD1	12	TRBV29-1	TRBJ2-7	.	TGCAGCGGCCGGACAGGGATCCACGAGCAGTACTTC	CSGRTGIHEQYF
TRBD2	14	TRBV7-2	TRBJ2-1	few	TGTGCCAGCAGCCTAGGGACTAGCGGGAGCGGGCAGTTCTTC	CASSLGTSGSGQFF
TRBD2	15	TRBV7-2	TRBJ2-7	.	TGTGCCAGCAGCCCCGTGACGGGGGGGACTTACGAGCAGTACTTC	CASSPVTGGTYEQYF
TRBD2	12	TRBV29-1	TRBJ2-1	.	TGCAGCGTTTCTAGCGGGAGGGAGGAGCAGTTCTTC	CSVSSGREEQFF
TRBD1	16	TRBV27	TRBJ2-5	.	TGTGCCAGCAGCGCCGGGACAGGGGGGACTATAGGGACCCAGTACTTC	CASSAGTGGTIGTQYF
TRBD1	13	TRBV5-1	TRBJ1-2	few	TGCGCCAGCCGAGAGACGACAGGGGGTGGCTACACCTTC	CASRETTGGGYTF
.	13	TRBV11-2	TRBJ2-3	.	TGTGCCAGCAGCTTAGCGGGACCCAGATACGCGTATTTT	CASSLAGPRYAYF
.	13	TRBV5-1	TRBJ2-5	few	TGCGCCAGCAGCTTGGTGGACCCGCGGACCCAGTACTTC	CASSLVDPRTQYF
TRBD1	16	TRBV12-3/TRBV12-4	TRBJ2-7	.	TGTGCCAGCAGTTTAGCGGGACAGGGACCCAAATACGAGCAGTACTTC	CASSLAGQGPKYEQYF
TRBD1	13	TRBV20-1	TRBJ2-7	few	TGCAGTGCTAGAGGGGGGACAGCCTACGAGCAGTACTTC	CSARGGTAYEQYF
.	14	TRBV2	TRBJ1-4	.	TGTGCCAGCAAGATTGGCAGTTCTAATGAAAAACTGTTTTTT	CASKIGSSNEKLFF
TRBD2	15	TRBV10-3	TRBJ2-1	.	TGTGCCATCAGAGCGAGCGGGAGCTCCTACAATGAGCAGTTCTTC	CAIRASGSSYNEQFF
TRBD1	15	TRBV25-1	TRBJ2-5	.	TGTGCCAGCAGTGAAGCCGGGACAGGGAAAGAGACCCAGTACTTC	CASSEAGTGKETQYF
TRBD1	16	TRBV5-4	TRBJ1-1	few	TGTGCCAGCAGCTTGTCCGCGGGACAGGGGCCCACTGAAGCTTTCTTT	CASSLSAGQGPTEAFF
.	13	TRBV9	TRBJ2-7	.	TGTGCCAGCAGCGGCGGAGGTGGGCCCGAGCAGTACTTC	CASSGGGGPEQYF
TRBD1	15	TRBV6-1	TRBJ1-1	few	TGTGCCAGCAGTGAACAGGGGGCGGGGAACACTGAAGCTTTCTTT	CASSEQGAGNTEAFF
.	15	TRBV4-2	TRBJ2-7	many	TGTGCCAGCAGCCAAAGCCGTCTCCGGTCGTACGAGCAGTACTTC	CASSQSRLRSYEQYF
.	18	TRBV29-1	TRBJ2-1	.	TGCAGCGTTGGGGCCGACGAAATCCTCCAAAGCTCCTACAATGAGCAGTTCTTC	CSVGADEILQSSYNEQFF
.	12	TRBV29-1	TRBJ2-1	.	TGCAGCGTTGAAGGAGGTTCCAATGAGCAGTTCTTC	CSVEGGSNEQFF
.	12	TRBV10-3	TRBJ1-1	.	TGTGCCACCCAAGGGGGGACCACTGAAGCTTTCTTT	CATQGGTTEAFF